This TCR beta chain appears in the sequencing data of a study of cytomegalovirus exposure and HLA in healthy donors. The ends were cut back, 8 bases at V and 2 bases at J, with 7 bases in the middle. Germline CDR1 and CDR2: SGHTA and FQGTGA. The CDR3 length is 13 residues. Study-wide results and limits: Earlier results showed most TCR beta V segments being productive about 87% or about 30% of the time.

This PCR relied on a set of 60 Vbeta primers and 13 Jbeta primers. Generated by immunoSEQ multiplex PCR, the TCRdb table keeps only in-frame clones and is missing some. The sample lists about 200,000 clones, about 76% occurring once. On this clone itself: What it binds is not known.

This clonotype originated in a male donor in good health and CMV-seropositive. The sequencing sample was made of PBMCs. The chain couples TRBV7-3 to TRBJ2-6, with D maybe TRBD1 (6 bases). The CDR3 spells CASSGAGANVLTF. DNA for the CDR3: TGTGCCAGCTCAGGGGCTGGGGCCAACGTCCTGACTTTC.